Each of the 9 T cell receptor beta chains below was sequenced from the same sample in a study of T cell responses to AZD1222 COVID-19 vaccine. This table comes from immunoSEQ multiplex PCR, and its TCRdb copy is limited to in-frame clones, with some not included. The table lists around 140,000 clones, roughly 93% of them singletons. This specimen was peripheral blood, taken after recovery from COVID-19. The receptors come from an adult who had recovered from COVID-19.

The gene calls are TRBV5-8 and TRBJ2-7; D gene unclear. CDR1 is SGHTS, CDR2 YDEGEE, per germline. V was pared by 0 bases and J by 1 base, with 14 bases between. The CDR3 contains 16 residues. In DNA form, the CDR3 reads TGTGCCAGCAGCTTGGACCAGACATGGAATTCCTACGAGCAGTACTTC. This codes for CASSLDQTWNSYEQYF.

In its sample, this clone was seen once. CDR3 loop: CSVAGSGNTIYF. CDR3 sequence (DNA): TGCAGCGTTGCAGGGTCTGGAAACACCATATATTTT. J is TRBJ1-3 and V is TRBV29-1; D possibly corresponds to TRBD1 (5 bases). From germline, CDR1 is SQVTM and CDR2 ANQGSEA. This CDR3 region has 12 residues. V gave up 4 bases and J gave up 1 base, with 5 bases separating them.

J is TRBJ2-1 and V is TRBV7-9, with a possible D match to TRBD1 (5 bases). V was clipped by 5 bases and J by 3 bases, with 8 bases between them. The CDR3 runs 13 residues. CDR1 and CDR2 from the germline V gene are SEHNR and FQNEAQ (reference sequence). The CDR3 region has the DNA TGTGCCAGCAGCCAAGGGGTCTACAATGAGCAGTTCTTC. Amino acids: CASSQGVYNEQFF.

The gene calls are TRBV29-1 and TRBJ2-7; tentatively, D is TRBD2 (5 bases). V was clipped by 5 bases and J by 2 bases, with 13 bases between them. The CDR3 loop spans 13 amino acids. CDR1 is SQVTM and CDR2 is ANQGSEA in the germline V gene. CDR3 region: CSVIGLQTYEQYF. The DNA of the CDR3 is TGCAGCGTTATTGGACTTCAGACCTACGAGCAGTACTTC.

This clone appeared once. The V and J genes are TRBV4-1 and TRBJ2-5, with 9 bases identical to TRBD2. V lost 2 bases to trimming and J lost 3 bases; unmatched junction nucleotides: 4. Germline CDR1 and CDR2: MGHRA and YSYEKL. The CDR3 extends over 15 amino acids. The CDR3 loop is CASSQPTSGKETQYF. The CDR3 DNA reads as TGCGCCAGCAGCCAACCGACTAGCGGTAAAGAGACCCAGTACTTC.

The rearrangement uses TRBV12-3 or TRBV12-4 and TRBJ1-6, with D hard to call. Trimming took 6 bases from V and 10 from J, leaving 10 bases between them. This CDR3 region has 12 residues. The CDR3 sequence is CASSQNGSPLHF. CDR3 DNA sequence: TGTGCCAGCAGCCAGAATGGGTCACCCCTCCACTTT.

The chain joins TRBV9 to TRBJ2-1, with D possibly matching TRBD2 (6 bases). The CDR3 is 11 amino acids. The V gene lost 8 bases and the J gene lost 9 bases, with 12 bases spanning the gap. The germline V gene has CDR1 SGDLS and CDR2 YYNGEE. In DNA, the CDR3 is TGTGCCAGTGCGGTCGGGGGTGAGCAGTTCTTC. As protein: CASAVGGEQFF.

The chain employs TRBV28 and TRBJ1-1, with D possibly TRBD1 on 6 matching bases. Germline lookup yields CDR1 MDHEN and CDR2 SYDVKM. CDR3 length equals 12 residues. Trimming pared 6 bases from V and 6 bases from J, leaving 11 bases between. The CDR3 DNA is TGTGCCAGCAGAGTGACAGGTTCTGAAGCTTTCTTT. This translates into CASRVTGSEAFF.

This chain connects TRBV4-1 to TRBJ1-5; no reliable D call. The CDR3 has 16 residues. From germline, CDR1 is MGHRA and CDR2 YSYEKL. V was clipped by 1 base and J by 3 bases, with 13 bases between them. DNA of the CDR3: TGCGCCAGCAGCCAAGGGCCGCCTTTCTACAATCAGCCCCAGCATTTT. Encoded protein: CASSQGPPFYNQPQHF.